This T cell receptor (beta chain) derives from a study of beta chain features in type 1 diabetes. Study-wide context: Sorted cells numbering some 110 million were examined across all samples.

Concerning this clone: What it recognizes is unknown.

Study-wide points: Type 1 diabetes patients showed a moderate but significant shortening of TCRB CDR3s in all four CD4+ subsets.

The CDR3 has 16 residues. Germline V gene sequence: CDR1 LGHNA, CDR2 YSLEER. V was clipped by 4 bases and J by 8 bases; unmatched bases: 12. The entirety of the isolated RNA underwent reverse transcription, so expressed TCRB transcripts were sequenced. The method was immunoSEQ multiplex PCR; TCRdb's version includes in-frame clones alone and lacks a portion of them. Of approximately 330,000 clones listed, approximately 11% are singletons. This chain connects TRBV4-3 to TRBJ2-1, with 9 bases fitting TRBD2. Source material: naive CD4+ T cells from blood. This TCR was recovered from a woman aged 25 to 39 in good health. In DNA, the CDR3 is TGCGCCAGCAGCCGCCAACTTGCGGGAGGGCCGGATGAGCAGTTCTTC. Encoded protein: CASSRQLAGGPDEQFF.